Sequencing of this T cell receptor beta chain was carried out in a study of blood T cell repertoires in COVID-19. Measured with immunoSEQ multiplex PCR; TCRdb has only the in-frame clones, and not every one. The table lists 30,000 or so clones, more than 80% of them singletons, with roughly 4% in the top ten. Per the germline V gene, CDR1 is MNHEY and CDR2 is SVGAGI. This CDR3 has 13 amino acids. Trimming removed 6 bases from V and 2 bases from J, with 8 bases in between. The clonotype originates from a human donor in a cohort sampled during active COVID-19. The chain couples TRBV6-5 to TRBJ1-5, with TRBD1 as a possible D gene (6 bases). Material: peripheral blood. In nucleotides, the CDR3 is TGTGCCAGCAGCACAGGGCGCAATCAGCCCCAGCATTTT. It codes for CASSTGRNQPQHF.